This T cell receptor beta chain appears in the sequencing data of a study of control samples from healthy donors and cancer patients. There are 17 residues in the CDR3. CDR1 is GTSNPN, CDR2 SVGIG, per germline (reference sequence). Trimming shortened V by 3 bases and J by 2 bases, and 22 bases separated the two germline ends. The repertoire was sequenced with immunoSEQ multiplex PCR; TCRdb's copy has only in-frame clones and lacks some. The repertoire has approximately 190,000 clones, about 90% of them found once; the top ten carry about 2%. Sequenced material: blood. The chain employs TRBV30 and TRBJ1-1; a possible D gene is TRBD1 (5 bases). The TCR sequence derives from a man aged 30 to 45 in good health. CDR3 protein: CAWRTSTAKYINTEAFF. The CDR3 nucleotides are TGTGCCTGGAGGACTTCGACAGCGAAGTATATTAACACTGAAGCTTTCTTT. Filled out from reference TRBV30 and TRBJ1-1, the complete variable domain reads SQTIHQWPATLVQPVGSPLSLECTVEGTSNPNLYWYRQAAGRGLQLLFYSVGIGQISSEVPQNLSASRPQDRQFILSSKKLLLSDSGFYLCAWRTSTAKYINTEAFFGQGTRLTVV.